Listed below are T cell receptor beta chains from one sample, sequenced in a study of identical twins. TCRdb re-analysed the 5' RACE reads in MiXCR, keeping a single row per CDR3 protein. The table includes some 97,000 distinct CDR3 sequences, 5.5% to 7% detected once. The sequenced sample consisted of memory T cells sorted from blood. The receptors shown here come from a woman between 45 and 65 years old in good health. Both conserved end residues are part of each CDR3. The order of the fields is D gene, clone size, V gene, J gene, CDR3 DNA, CDR3 protein. The D gene is left open where the match is weak. Clone size, where shown, is once, few, many, or a class for clones that have expanded.

d_gene: -; abundance: medium-sized; v_gene: TRBV20-1; j_gene: TRBJ2-1; CDR3nt: TGCAGTGCTAGAGATATCTCCCCAGAGGGCCTTGAGCAGTTCTTC; CDR3aa: CSARDISPEGLEQFF
d_gene: -; abundance: -; v_gene: TRBV5-4; j_gene: TRBJ2-7; CDR3nt: TGTGCCAGCAGCCAAGTGGGCCCTTTGAGAGAGCAGTACTTC; CDR3aa: CASSQVGPLREQYF
d_gene: -; abundance: many; v_gene: TRBV6-2/TRBV6-3; j_gene: TRBJ2-7; CDR3nt: TGTGCCAGCAGTTACTTCTTTGGTGGAGGGTCTTCCCATTACGAGCAGTACTTC; CDR3aa: CASSYFFGGGSSHYEQYF
d_gene: TRBD2; abundance: many; v_gene: TRBV3-1; j_gene: TRBJ2-1; CDR3nt: TGTGCCAGCAGCCAGCATACTAGCGGGATACACACGGAGCAGTTCTTC; CDR3aa: CASSQHTSGIHTEQFF
d_gene: TRBD1; abundance: few; v_gene: TRBV15; j_gene: TRBJ1-4; CDR3nt: TGTGCCACCAGCGGCATGATTGGGGGGACAGGGGTGGAAAAACTGTTTTTT; CDR3aa: CATSGMIGGTGVEKLFF
d_gene: TRBD1; abundance: many; v_gene: TRBV27; j_gene: TRBJ2-5; CDR3nt: TGTGCCAGCAGTACAGGGGTCGTAGAGACCCAGTACTTC; CDR3aa: CASSTGVVETQYF
d_gene: -; abundance: many; v_gene: TRBV10-2; j_gene: TRBJ2-2; CDR3nt: TGCGCCAGCAGTGGTCAAGCAGGGGGGGAGCTGTTTTTT; CDR3aa: CASSGQAGGELFF
d_gene: -; abundance: many; v_gene: TRBV24-1; j_gene: TRBJ2-6; CDR3nt: TGTGCCACCAGTGATTCTTTGCCGTCTGGGGCCAACGTCCTGACTTTC; CDR3aa: CATSDSLPSGANVLTF
d_gene: -; abundance: many; v_gene: TRBV27; j_gene: TRBJ1-5; CDR3nt: TGTGCCAGCAGTTTATCCAGCAATCAGCCCCAGCATTTT; CDR3aa: CASSLSSNQPQHF
d_gene: -; abundance: -; v_gene: TRBV6-6; j_gene: TRBJ2-7; CDR3nt: TGTGCCAGCAGACCTACAGCCTCGCGAACCTACGAGCAGTACTTC; CDR3aa: CASRPTASRTYEQYF
d_gene: -; abundance: -; v_gene: TRBV9; j_gene: TRBJ2-7; CDR3nt: TGTGCCAGCAGCCCCCGTGTTTCCATCGACGAGCAGTACTTC; CDR3aa: CASSPRVSIDEQYF
d_gene: -; abundance: large; v_gene: TRBV3-1; j_gene: TRBJ2-3; CDR3nt: TGTGCCAGCAGCCAAGATCGGGCAGGGGTGCTCACAGATACGCAGTATTTT; CDR3aa: CASSQDRAGVLTDTQYF
d_gene: TRBD2; abundance: -; v_gene: TRBV6-1; j_gene: TRBJ2-3; CDR3nt: TGTGCCAGCAAACGACTAGCGGGAGAGGGAGGAGATACGCAGTATTTT; CDR3aa: CASKRLAGEGGDTQYF
d_gene: TRBD1; abundance: many; v_gene: TRBV19; j_gene: TRBJ1-4; CDR3nt: TGTGCCAGTACCCGGACAGGGCTTAATGAAAAACTGTTTTTT; CDR3aa: CASTRTGLNEKLFF
d_gene: -; abundance: many; v_gene: TRBV29-1; j_gene: TRBJ2-1; CDR3nt: TGCAGCGTTTGGCGCCCCAATGAGCAGTTCTTC; CDR3aa: CSVWRPNEQFF
d_gene: -; abundance: many; v_gene: TRBV18; j_gene: TRBJ1-5; CDR3nt: TGTGCCAGCTCACCACAGGGGAACGATCAGCCCCAGCATTTT; CDR3aa: CASSPQGNDQPQHF